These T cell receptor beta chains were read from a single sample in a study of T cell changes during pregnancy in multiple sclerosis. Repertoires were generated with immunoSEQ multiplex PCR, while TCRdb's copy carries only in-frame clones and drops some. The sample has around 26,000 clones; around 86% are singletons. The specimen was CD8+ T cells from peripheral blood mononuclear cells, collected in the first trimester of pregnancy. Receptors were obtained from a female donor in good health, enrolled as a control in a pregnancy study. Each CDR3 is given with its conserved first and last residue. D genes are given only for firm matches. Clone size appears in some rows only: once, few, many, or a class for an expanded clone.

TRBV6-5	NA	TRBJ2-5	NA	TGTGCCAGCAGTTACTTAGTAGGGAGCGAGACCCAGTACTTC	CASSYLVGSETQYF
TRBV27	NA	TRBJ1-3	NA	TGTGCCAGCAGTTTATCCTTCAGCTCTGGAAACACCATATATTTT	CASSLSFSSGNTIYF
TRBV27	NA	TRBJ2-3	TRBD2	TGTGCCAGCAGCCAATGGGAGCGGGAGACAGATACGCAGTATTTT	CASSQWERETDTQYF
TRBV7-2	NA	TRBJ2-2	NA	TGTGCCAGCAGCTTAGCGCCCGGGGACTCCACCGGGGAGCTGTTTTTT	CASSLAPGDSTGELFF
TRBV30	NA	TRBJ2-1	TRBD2	TGTGCCTGGAGCAGACTAGCGGACTCCTACAATGAGCAGTTCTTC	CAWSRLADSYNEQFF
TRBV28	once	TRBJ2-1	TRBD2	TGTGCCAGCACCTATGGCGGGAGCTCCTACAATGAGCAGTTCTTC	CASTYGGSSYNEQFF
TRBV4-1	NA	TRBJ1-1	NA	TGCGCCAGCAGCCAAGATAACTTTTCGAACACTGAAGCTTTCTTT	CASSQDNFSNTEAFF
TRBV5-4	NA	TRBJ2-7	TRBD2	TGTGCCAGCAGCTTGGCCGTTAGCGGGAGGACGTACGAGCAGTACTTC	CASSLAVSGRTYEQYF
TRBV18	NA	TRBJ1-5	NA	TGTGCCAGCTCACCAGGGGCCAGGCAGCCCCAGCATTTT	CASSPGARQPQHF
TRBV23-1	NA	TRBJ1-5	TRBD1	TGCGCCAGCAGTCAATCGATGGGACAGGTCAATCAGCCCCAGCATTTT	CASSQSMGQVNQPQHF
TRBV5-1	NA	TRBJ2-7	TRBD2	TGCGCCAGCAGCTTGGTGGTCGGGAGGCCGACCTACGAGCAGTACTTC	CASSLVVGRPTYEQYF
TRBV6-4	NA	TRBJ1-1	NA	TGTGCCAGCAGTGACTCCGGGGGGGCCACTGAAGCTTTCTTT	CASSDSGGATEAFF
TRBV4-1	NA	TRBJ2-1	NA	TGCGCCAGCAGCCAGGGCCCCCGGGGCAATGAGCAGTTCTTC	CASSQGPRGNEQFF
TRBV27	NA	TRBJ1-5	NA	TGTGCCAGCAGTTCGGGTTATAGCAATCAGCCCCAGCATTTT	CASSSGYSNQPQHF
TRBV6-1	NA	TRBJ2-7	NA	TGTGCCAGCAGTGAAGCGGAACAGGGTTTCAACGAGCAGTACTTC	CASSEAEQGFNEQYF
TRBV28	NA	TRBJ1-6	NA	TGTGCCAGCAGTTCCATGGGGCCACCCCTCCACTTT	CASSSMGPPLHF
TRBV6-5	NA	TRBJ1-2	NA	TGTGCCAGCAGTTCCGAGACAGGAGATCTCTATGGCTACACCTTC	CASSSETGDLYGYTF
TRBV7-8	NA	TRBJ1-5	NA	TGTGCCAGCAGCTTGGCACGGGGGGGCCTTCAGCCCCAGCATTTT	CASSLARGGLQPQHF
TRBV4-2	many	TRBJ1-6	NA	TGTGCCAGCAGCCAAGGGGGGGATTCACCCCTCCACTTT	CASSQGGDSPLHF
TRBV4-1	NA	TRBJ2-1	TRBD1	TGCGCCAGCAGCCCACGGACAGGGGCGGATGAGCAGTTCTTC	CASSPRTGADEQFF
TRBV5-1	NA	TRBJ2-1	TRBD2	TGCGCCAGCAGCTCGACTAGCGGGAACTACAATGAGCAGTTCTTC	CASSSTSGNYNEQFF
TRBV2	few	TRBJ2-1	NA	TGTGCCAGCAGTGAGGGGGTAGCGGCTCTTTCCAATGAGCAGTTCTTC	CASSEGVAALSNEQFF